A single T cell receptor beta chain is shown here with its context. The sample originates from a study of blood T cell repertoires in COVID-19. The overall study: From T cells, B-cell-depleted T cells, or PBMCs came the material, which was cDNA or gDNA.

The table came from immunoSEQ multiplex PCR; TCRdb's copy has only in-frame clones and leaves some out. The sample consists of approximately 400,000 clones, approximately 89% of them appearing once. The CDR3 is made up of 13 amino acids. The V gene's germline CDR1 is SGHRS and CDR2 YFSETQ. V was clipped by 2 bases and J by 4 bases, with 9 bases between them. The sequenced material came from peripheral blood. The chain links TRBV5-1 to TRBJ1-2; weak D call: TRBD1 (5 bases). This sequence was found in a woman between 50 and 59 years old with COVID-19, enrolled during active disease. CDR3 nucleotides: TGCGCCAGCAGCTTTGACAGTTTCTATGGCTACACCTTC. Its protein is CASSFDSFYGYTF.